The 16 T cell receptor beta chains below were found in one sample sequenced in a study of neurological immune-mediated disorders. Indicated time point: longitudinal time-point 1 (baseline). Using its own MiXCR run on the 5' RACE reads, TCRdb lists one record per CDR3 protein. This table holds about 71,000 distinct CDR3 sequences, roughly 13% found once. The source material was PBMCs. These receptors all come from a female donor with HTLV-1-associated myelopathy (HAM/TSP).

This clonotype came up many times. This chain uses TRBV28 with TRBJ2-1; D may be TRBD1 (5 bases). CDR1 and CDR2 from the germline V gene are MDHEN and SYDVKM. CDR3 length: 17 amino acids. Deletions cut 4 bases from V and 0 bases from J, with 16 bases between. The CDR3 spells CASSSSLDSSSYNEQFF. The DNA of the CDR3 is TGTGCCAGCAGTTCCTCCCTAGACAGTAGCTCCTACAATGAGCAGTTCTTC. The complete variable domain, with remaining parts taken from reference TRBV28 and TRBJ2-1, reads DVKVTQSSRYLVKRTGEKVFLECVQDMDHENMFWYRQDPGLGLRLIYFSYDVKMKEKGDIPEGYSVSREKKERFSLILESASTNQTSMYLCASSSSLDSSSYNEQFFGPGTRLTVL.

Only a few counts were recorded for this clonotype. This sequence joins TRBV6-5 and TRBJ2-7, with 7 bases fitting TRBD1. Germline V gene data show CDR1 as MNHEY and CDR2 as SVGAGI. The CDR3 runs 15 residues. J gave up 3 bases and V 0 bases, and 5 bases lay outside the gene matches. The CDR3 coding sequence is TGTGCCAGCAGTTACTCGTCAGGGGGTGACTACGAGCAGTACTTC. Its translation: CASSYSSGGDYEQYF.

Only a few counts were recorded for this clonotype. The chain recombines TRBV9 with TRBJ2-3; 10 bases fit TRBD2. The CDR3 is made up of 17 amino acids. Germline V gene data show CDR1 as SGDLS and CDR2 as YYNGEE. With 3 bases clipped from V and 0 bases from J, the junction kept 7 bases outside the gene matches. The CDR3 spells CASSEIAGGSSTDTQYF. In nucleotides, the CDR3 is TGTGCCAGCAGCGAGATAGCGGGGGGCTCAAGCACAGATACGCAGTATTTT. Full variable domain (remainder filled in from reference TRBV9 and TRBJ2-3): DSGVTQTPKHLITATGQRVTLRCSPRSGDLSVYWYQQSLDQGLQFLIQYYNGEERAKGNILERFSAQQFPDLHSELNLSSLELGDSALYFCASSEIAGGSSTDTQYFGPGTRLTVL.

The genes are TRBV6-1 and TRBJ2-7, with 7 bases lining up with TRBD2. CDR1 MNHNS and CDR2 SASEGT come from the germline V gene. With 4 bases clipped from V and 3 bases from J, the junction kept 9 bases outside the gene matches. This CDR3 is 15 amino acids long. This CDR3 is CASSASLGLVYEQYF. CDR3 DNA: TGTGCCAGCAGTGCAAGCTTAGGACTAGTCTACGAGCAGTACTTC.

This clonotype was seen at least ten times. This chain links TRBV25-1 with TRBJ2-3, with 9 bases matching TRBD2. The CDR3 has 16 amino acids. CDR1 MGHDK and CDR2 SYGVNS come from the germline V gene. After removal of 0 bases from V and 4 bases from J, the junction contained 5 bases not matched to a gene. CDR3 sequence reads: CASSEYGGGGADTQYF. The CDR3 region has the DNA TGTGCCAGCAGTGAATATGGCGGGGGGGGTGCAGATACGCAGTATTTT.

This clonotype has at least ten counts. The chain combines TRBV20-1 with TRBJ1-2; weak D call: TRBD1 (6 bases). V lost 4 bases, J lost 1 base, and 13 bases lay in between. CDR3 length: 14 residues. Germline V gives CDR1 DFQATT, CDR2 SNEGSKA (reference sequence). For the CDR3, the DNA is TGCAGTGCTATGATGGGGGCGGTTAACTATGGCTACACCTTC. Translation gives CSAMMGAVNYGYTF.

There are many counts of this clonotype. The chain carries TRBV2 and TRBJ2-7, with D possibly called TRBD1 or TRBD2 (5 bases each). This CDR3 has 13 amino acids. Trimming took off 6 bases at V and 6 bases at J, with 15 bases between the two ends. Looked up from germline, CDR1 is SNHLY and CDR2 is FYNNEI. In DNA, the CDR3 is TGTGCCAGCAGATTGACGGGGCGCAGCGAGCAGTACTTC. Translated, it gives CASRLTGRSEQYF.

A few counts support this clonotype. The chain employs TRBV24-1 and TRBJ2-3; D gene unclear. This CDR3 is 11 amino acids long. Per the germline V gene, CDR1 is KGHDR and CDR2 is SFDVKD. The CDR3 DNA is TGTGCGACAAGTCAAGCAGATACGCAGTATTTT. It encodes CATSQADTQYF.

In its sample, this clonotype was seen many times. The rearrangement uses TRBV11-2 and TRBJ2-7, with 15 bases that match TRBD2. CDR1 is SGHAT and CDR2 is FQNNGV in the germline V gene. V lost 6 bases and J lost 6; bases outside the gene matches: 15. The CDR3 extends over 18 amino acids. Here the CDR3 DNA reads TGTGCCAGCAGTTATAGGACTAGCGGGGGGGCCGGGCACGGCGAGCAGTACTTC. Translation gives CASSYRTSGGAGHGEQYF.

This clonotype was found many times. The rearrangement links TRBV29-1 to TRBJ2-1, with 12 bases fitting TRBD2. Germline V gene sequence: CDR1 SQVTM, CDR2 ANQGSEA. This CDR3 region has 19 residues. V gave up 7 bases and J gave up 7 bases; unmatched junction bases: 23. The DNA of the CDR3 is TGCAGCGCTGGTGGTTCTTTGGTACTAGCGGGGGGTTTGGGTAATGAGCAGTTCTTC. Its translation is CSAGGSLVLAGGLGNEQFF.

This clonotype was recorded at least ten times. The rearrangement joins TRBV5-1 to TRBJ2-7; D tentatively fits TRBD1 or TRBD2 (5 bases each). This CDR3 is 13 amino acids long. CDR1 and CDR2 from the germline V gene are SGHRS and YFSETQ. V was clipped by 9 bases and J by 0 bases, with 13 bases between them. The CDR3 bases are TGCGCCACCAAACAGGAGGCCTCCTACGAGCAGTACTTC. Translating gives CATKQEASYEQYF.

The CDR3 DNA reads as TGCGCCAGCAGCTTGGCATGGACTTCGAGCTCCTATAATTCACCCCTCCACTTT. Its protein is CASSLAWTSSSYNSPLHF. V usage is TRBV5-1 and J usage is TRBJ1-6; D unclear. Germline CDR1 and CDR2: SGHRS and YFSETQ. V was cut by 0 bases and J by 0 bases, with 13 bases left in between. CDR3 length: 18 amino acids.

The rearrangement uses TRBV5-1 and TRBJ2-5, with 7 bases matching TRBD1. The J segment lost 2 bases and the V segment lost 4 bases, leaving 5 bases of the junction unmatched. The CDR3 covers 14 residues. Looked up from germline, CDR1 is SGHRS and CDR2 is YFSETQ. The CDR3 coding sequence is TGCGCCAGCAGCCGGACAGGATCACAAGAGACCCAGTACTTC. It yields the protein CASSRTGSQETQYF.

The chain is built from TRBV12-3 or TRBV12-4 and TRBJ1-5, with a weak D call TRBD1 (5 bases). CDR3 length: 14 residues. The ends were cut back, 5 bases at V and 9 bases at J, with 17 bases in the middle. CDR3 loop: CASSLGTLNAPQHF. The CDR3 bases are TGTGCCAGCAGTCTCGGGACGCTAAATGCGCCCCAGCATTTT.

This clonotype was seen at least ten times. The chain uses TRBV27 and TRBJ1-4; TRBD1 agrees at 7 bases. V trimming: 5 bases; J trimming: 13 bases; junction bases outside the gene matches: 19. This CDR3 is built from 16 residues. Germline lookup yields CDR1 MNHEY and CDR2 SMNVEV (reference sequence). CDR3 residues: CASSNTQDRKDVRLFF. CDR3 DNA: TGTGCCAGCAGTAATACACAGGACAGGAAAGATGTACGACTGTTTTTT.

V gene TRBV4-2 combines with J gene TRBJ1-5; D is possibly TRBD1 (6 bases). The V end lost 0 bases, the J end lost 1 base, and 10 bases lay between the germline ends. Germline V CDR1 and CDR2: LGHNA, YNFKEQ. The CDR3 loop spans 16 amino acids. CDR3 in amino acids: CASSQDAGASNQPQHF. The CDR3 DNA sequence: TGTGCCAGCAGCCAAGATGCGGGGGCGAGCAATCAGCCCCAGCATTTT.